These 27 T cell receptor beta chains came from one sample sequenced in a study of T cells in Graves' hyperthyroidism and ophthalmopathy. RNA transcripts gave rise to amplified TCR beta CDR3 regions. Researchers ran a first-round RT-PCR on the TCR CDR3 using the HTBI primer set. TCRdb redid the calling of the multiplex PCR reads with MiXCR, one entry per CDR3 protein. The data hold 450,000 to 650,000 distinct CDR3 sequences, with 15% to 20% observed a single time. The source material was blood. These receptors were collected from a woman between 18 and 30 years old with Graves' ophthalmopathy.

This clonotype was recorded many times. The V and J genes are TRBV2 and TRBJ1-5; 10 positions match TRBD1. V lost 5 bases, J lost 3 bases, and 7 bases stayed unmatched. This CDR3 contains 16 residues. Germline-derived CDR1 and CDR2 are SNHLY and FYNNEI. CDR3 coding DNA: TGTGCCAGCAGTCCCCGGGACAGGGGAAACAATCAGCCCCAGCATTTT. Translating it yields CASSPRDRGNNQPQHF.

This clonotype came up many times. J is TRBJ2-7 and V is TRBV27; 8 positions agree with TRBD2. V shed 3 bases, J shed 6 bases, and the junction held 7 bases outside the gene matches. CDR1 is MNHEY and CDR2 is SMNVEV in the germline V gene (reference sequence). The CDR3 has 14 amino acids. The CDR3 sequence is CASSFGTRGFEQYF. As DNA, the CDR3 is TGTGCCAGCAGTTTTGGGACTAGGGGCTTCGAGCAGTACTTC.

This clonotype was seen many times. The J gene is TRBJ2-4, the V gene TRBV28, with 7 bases aligning to TRBD1. Per germline, CDR1 MDHEN and CDR2 SYDVKM. The J segment lost 0 bases and the V segment lost 5 bases, leaving 4 bases of the junction unmatched. The CDR3 contains 15 residues. CDR3 residues: CASSTTGLAKNIQYF. CDR3 DNA sequence: TGTGCCAGCAGTACGACAGGGTTAGCCAAAAACATTCAGTACTTC.

This clonotype came up many times. The chain's CDR3 is CASRLMGENTGELFF. The CDR3 DNA reads TGTGCCAGCAGGTTAATGGGAGAGAACACCGGGGAGCTGTTTTTT. This chain uses TRBV11-2 with TRBJ2-2; tentative D call: TRBD2 (5 bases). Trimming cost V 6 bases and J 1 base, with 12 bases left between them. The length of the CDR3 is 15 residues. Germline CDR1 is SGHAT and CDR2 is FQNNGV.

This clonotype was detected a few times. The chain recombines TRBV3-1 with TRBJ2-4, with 11 bases that match TRBD2. CDR3 size: 18 residues. With V trimmed by 1 base and J by 2 bases, 7 bases remained unmatched. In germline, CDR1 is LGHDT, CDR2 YNNKEL (reference sequence). CDR3: CASSQVLAGGGTKNIQYF. The DNA of the CDR3 is TGTGCCAGCAGCCAAGTCCTAGCGGGGGGCGGAACCAAAAACATTCAGTACTTC.

There are many counts of this clonotype. The J gene is TRBJ2-7, the V gene TRBV12-3 or TRBV12-4; D unresolved. V dropped 2 bases and J dropped 0 bases, with 8 bases sitting between them. The CDR3 runs 14 residues. This CDR3 reads CASSLQENSYEQYF. The CDR3 DNA sequence: TGTGCCAGCAGTTTACAGGAGAACTCCTACGAGCAGTACTTC.

This clonotype was counted between two and nine times. V usage is TRBV6-2 or TRBV6-3 and J usage is TRBJ2-2; possible D gene TRBD2, 5 bases. Germline assignment: CDR1 MNHEY and CDR2 SVGEGT. This CDR3 contains 13 residues. V was trimmed by 6 bases and J by 7 bases, leaving 12 bases between them. The CDR3 here is CASRVRAFGELFF. CDR3 sequence (DNA): TGTGCCAGCAGAGTGAGGGCTTTCGGGGAGCTGTTTTTT.

V gene TRBV6-1 combines with J gene TRBJ1-1; TRBD1 aligns across 9 bases. The V segment lost 1 base and the J segment 12 bases; nucleotides outside the gene matches: 6. Germline CDR1 and CDR2: MNHNS and SASEGT. CDR3 size: 13 residues. The CDR3 region has the DNA TGTGCCAGCAGTGAAGTATTGGACAGGGGACCTTTCTTT. Its translation: CASSEVLDRGPFF.

This clonotype was counted at least ten times. CDR3: CASSTWVFGSYNEQFF. The CDR3 nucleotides are TGTGCCAGCAGTACATGGGTATTTGGGTCCTACAATGAGCAGTTCTTC. The chain joins TRBV12-3 or TRBV12-4 to TRBJ2-1, with D uncertain. V was trimmed by 5 bases and J by 1 base, leaving 15 bases between them. The CDR3 is 16 amino acids.

The chain uses TRBV29-1 and TRBJ2-3; 8 nucleotides agree with TRBD2. Germline loops: CDR1 SQVTM, CDR2 ANQGSEA. The V segment lost 7 bases and the J segment 4 bases; nucleotides outside the gene matches: 4. The CDR3 has 12 amino acids. The CDR3 DNA reads TGCAGCGGAGGCGGGGGGTCAGATACGCAGTATTTT. Amino acid sequence: CSGGGGSDTQYF.

Only a few counts were recorded for this clonotype. The chain is built from TRBV3-1 and TRBJ2-5; 13 nucleotides match TRBD2. Germline V gives CDR1 LGHDT, CDR2 YNNKEL (reference sequence). This CDR3 is 16 amino acids long. Germline trimming cut 3 bases from V and 2 bases from J; bases unmatched to any gene: 3. The chain's CDR3 is CASSHGLAGEQETQYF. The CDR3 DNA follows: TGTGCCAGCAGCCACGGACTAGCGGGAGAACAAGAGACCCAGTACTTC.

V is TRBV30 and J is TRBJ2-7; D unresolved. CDR3 length equals 15 residues. The V end was cut by 0 bases, the J end by 2 bases, with 14 bases between. The germline gives CDR1 GTSNPN, CDR2 SVGIG (reference sequence). The CDR3 DNA follows: TGTGCCTGGAGTGTATCCTACAGCCCCCCCTACGAGCAGTACTTC. Translating gives CAWSVSYSPPYEQYF.

This clonotype was found many times. The CDR3: CASSELSNANTGELFF. The CDR3 DNA is TGTGCCAGCAGTGAATTGTCAAACGCGAACACCGGGGAGCTGTTTTTT. The genes are TRBV6-1 and TRBJ2-2; no clear D. This CDR3 has 16 residues. The V end was cut by 2 bases, the J end by 0 bases, with 10 bases between. The germline gives CDR1 MNHNS, CDR2 SASEGT.

This clonotype was counted only a few times. The genes are TRBV28 and TRBJ2-7; 9 bases agree with TRBD1. Germline V CDR1 and CDR2: MDHEN, SYDVKM. The CDR3 contains 13 residues. The V and J ends lost 7 bases and 5 bases, in that order; junction bases with no gene match: 6. The CDR3 is CASNNRGQDEQYF. The CDR3 DNA follows: TGTGCCAGCAATAACAGGGGGCAAGACGAGCAGTACTTC. Full variable domain (remainder filled in from reference TRBV28 and TRBJ2-7): DVKVTQSSRYLVKRTGEKVFLECVQDMDHENMFWYRQDPGLGLRLIYFSYDVKMKEKGDIPEGYSVSREKKERFSLILESASTNQTSMYLCASNNRGQDEQYFGPGTRLTVT.

This clonotype was detected ten times or more. The chain combines TRBV2 with TRBJ2-3; no clear D. The CDR3 runs 15 residues. The V and J ends lost 1 base and 0 bases respectively, with 8 bases between them. Germline assignment: CDR1 SNHLY and CDR2 FYNNEI. CDR3 region: CASSEGGASTDTQYF. For the CDR3, the DNA is TGTGCCAGCAGTGAAGGCGGTGCGAGCACAGATACGCAGTATTTT.

This clonotype was seen only a few times. The CDR3 protein is CASSQGGGYGELFF. In DNA, the CDR3 is TGTGCCAGCAGCCAGGGCGGTGGTTACGGGGAGCTGTTTTTT. This chain joins TRBV13 and TRBJ2-2; D perhaps matches TRBD1 (5 bases). The germline gives CDR1 PRHDT, CDR2 FYEKMQ (reference sequence). The ends were cut back, 5 bases at V and 7 bases at J, with 14 bases in the middle. The CDR3 totals 14 residues.

The chain is built from TRBV28 and TRBJ2-7, with D tentatively TRBD1 or TRBD2 (5 bases each). V dropped 6 bases and J dropped 1 base, with 19 bases sitting between them. CDR3 length: 16 amino acids. The germline gives CDR1 MDHEN, CDR2 SYDVKM. The CDR3 nucleotides read TGTGCCAGCAGCCGTTTAGGCCAGTGGGGGTCCTACGAGCAGTACTTC. Protein product: CASSRLGQWGSYEQYF.

The chain combines TRBV29-1 with TRBJ2-7; the D gene is possibly TRBD1 (6 bases). The V gene's germline CDR1 is SQVTM and CDR2 ANQGSEA. Trimming took 6 bases from V and 7 from J, leaving 22 bases between them. This CDR3 has 14 residues. This CDR3 is CSVTSLGALIEQYF. CDR3 coding DNA: TGCAGCGTGACATCTCTGGGGGCATTAATAGAGCAGTACTTC.

This clonotype appeared a single time. The rearrangement joins TRBV14 to TRBJ2-7; 8 bases agree with TRBD1. The J segment lost 3 bases and the V segment lost 3 bases, leaving 13 bases of the junction unmatched. The CDR3 totals 17 residues. Germline-derived CDR1 and CDR2 are SGHDN and FVKESK. CDR3 sequence: CASSHPRDGQGFYEQYF. The CDR3 DNA reads TGTGCCAGCAGCCACCCTCGAGACGGACAGGGATTCTACGAGCAGTACTTC.

This clonotype was observed a few times. V and J are TRBV28 and TRBJ1-2, with D maybe TRBD1 (5 bases). The CDR3 runs 13 residues. Trimming pared 7 bases from V and 7 bases from J, leaving 16 bases between. From germline, CDR1 is MDHEN and CDR2 SYDVKM. The CDR3 spells CASKDWAGTGYTF. For the CDR3, the DNA is TGTGCCAGCAAGGATTGGGCAGGGACTGGCTACACCTTC.

The chain is built from TRBV20-1 and TRBJ2-7; TRBD2 matches 12 bases. Trimming removed 6 bases from V and 7 bases from J; junction bases left unmatched: 10. The CDR3 totals 14 residues. The germline V gene encodes CDR1 DFQATT and CDR2 SNEGSKA (reference sequence). CDR3 DNA sequence: TGCAGTGCAGCCCCTAGCGGGAGGGCCAGGGAGCAGTACTTC. This codes for CSAAPSGRAREQYF.

This clonotype has more than one count but fewer than ten. The chain recombines TRBV5-1 with TRBJ2-7, with D uncertain. The CDR3 is made up of 11 amino acids. Trimming removed 4 bases from V and 3 bases from J, with 5 bases in between. CDR1 is SGHRS and CDR2 is YFSETQ in the germline V gene. The DNA of the CDR3 is TGCGCCAGCAGCGCTGACTACGAGCAGTACTTC. It is translated as CASSADYEQYF.

The chain carries TRBV6-5 and TRBJ1-2; D is possibly TRBD1 (5 bases). This CDR3 has 16 residues. CDR1 is MNHEY, CDR2 SVGAGI, per germline. The V and J ends lost 1 base and 6 bases respectively, with 18 bases between them. The CDR3 protein is CASSYWGHVGWHGYTF. As DNA, the CDR3 is TGTGCCAGCAGTTACTGGGGCCATGTGGGGTGGCATGGCTACACCTTC.

This clonotype appeared a few times. The chain is built from TRBV6-2 or TRBV6-3 and TRBJ2-7; D is uncertain. CDR3 length equals 16 residues. CDR1 MNHEY and CDR2 SVGEGT come from the germline V gene. With 0 bases removed from V and 1 base from J, the gap between germline ends came to 13 bases. The CDR3 sequence: CASSYSMTGLSYEQYF. CDR3 in DNA: TGTGCCAGCAGTTACTCCATGACGGGTCTTTCCTACGAGCAGTACTTC.

The chain has TRBV29-1 and TRBJ2-2; D is undetermined. Germline V gene sequence: CDR1 SQVTM, CDR2 ANQGSEA. This CDR3 region has 14 residues. Deletions cut 0 bases from V and 2 bases from J, with 7 bases between. CDR3: CSVEDRGNTGELFF. CDR3 bases: TGCAGCGTTGAAGATCGAGGCAACACCGGGGAGCTGTTTTTT.

The chain joins TRBV30 to TRBJ2-1, with D tentatively TRBD2 (5 bases). The CDR3 covers 16 residues. Germline V lookup: CDR1 GTSNPN, CDR2 SVGIG (reference sequence). Trimming shortened V by 0 bases and J by 6 bases, and 18 bases separated the two germline ends. CDR3 loop: CAWSVRGGFWGNEQFF. CDR3 sequence (DNA): TGTGCCTGGAGTGTACGGGGTGGATTTTGGGGCAATGAGCAGTTCTTC.

The rearrangement links TRBV11-2 to TRBJ1-6, with D perhaps TRBD1 (6 bases). Germline assignment: CDR1 SGHAT and CDR2 FQNNGV. Trimming pared 5 bases from V and 7 bases from J, leaving 18 bases between. The CDR3 spans 16 residues. In nucleotides, the CDR3 is TGTGCCAGCAGCGATCACAGGGCTCCCGGGAATTCACCCCTCCACTTT. It encodes CASSDHRAPGNSPLHF.